The 30 T cell receptor beta chains below were found in one sample sequenced in a study of cytomegalovirus exposure and HLA in healthy donors. PCR employed 60 Vbeta and 13 Jbeta primers. Assay: immunoSEQ multiplex PCR; the TCRdb copy retains only in-frame clones and omits some. The sample includes about 200,000 clones, roughly four fifths of them seen just once. Sample: PBMCs. The receptor source for this set is a woman in her fifties or sixties in good health and CMV-seropositive.

V gene TRBV6-1 combines with J gene TRBJ2-7, with TRBD1 identical over 7 bases. CDR3 length equals 15 residues. Trimming at V came to 4 bases and at J to 2 bases, leaving 8 bases not matched to a gene. The V gene's germline CDR1 is MNHNS and CDR2 SASEGT. Here the CDR3 reads CASSASTGVAYEQYF. The CDR3 DNA is TGTGCCAGCAGTGCCTCTACAGGGGTTGCCTACGAGCAGTACTTC.

Concerning this clone: Distinct nucleotide sequences in the sample also encode this CDR3. This chain uses TRBV5-6 with TRBJ2-2; 10 nucleotides line up with TRBD1. V was clipped by 6 bases and J by 5 bases; unmatched bases: 7. CDR1 and CDR2 (germline): SGHDT, YYEEEE. There are 15 residues in the CDR3. CDR3 coding DNA: TGTGCCAGCAACGCTCCGGGACAGGGGACCGGGGAGCTGTTTTTT. Protein sequence: CASNAPGQGTGELFF.

V is TRBV7-2 and J is TRBJ2-5; 16 bases line up with TRBD2. Germline assignment: CDR1 SGHTA and CDR2 FQGNSA. The trim removed 5 bases at V and 2 bases at J, leaving 2 bases unmatched. This CDR3 is built from 16 residues. The DNA for the CDR3 is TGTGCCAGCAGCCCGGGACTAGCGGGGGGGCAAGAGACCCAGTACTTC. It is translated as CASSPGLAGGQETQYF.

This clone has just a few counts. The chain has TRBV6-6 and TRBJ1-2, with 7 bases matching TRBD1. The CDR3 is made up of 13 amino acids. Germline-derived CDR1 and CDR2 are MNHNY and SVGAGI (reference sequence). V was clipped by 2 bases and J by 7 bases; unmatched bases: 4. The DNA of the CDR3 is TGTGCCAGCAGTTACGCAGGGGGTCTTGGCTACACCTTC. It encodes CASSYAGGLGYTF.

This chain joins TRBV5-6 and TRBJ1-6; possible D gene TRBD1, 5 bases. V lost 2 bases and J 6 bases, leaving 9 bases between the germline ends. From germline, CDR1 is SGHDT and CDR2 YYEEEE. The CDR3 sequence is 14 residues long. CDR3 loop: CASSFSDSNSPLHF. The CDR3 DNA reads TGTGCCAGCAGCTTTAGTGACAGTAATTCACCCCTCCACTTT.

Only a few counts were recorded for this clone. V is TRBV7-2 and J is TRBJ2-1; 12 positions match TRBD2. Germline CDR1 is SGHTA and CDR2 is FQGNSA. V was pared by 8 bases and J by 6 bases, with 5 bases of the junction left unmatched. The CDR3 has 14 amino acids. CDR3 sequence reads: CASLAGGPGNEQFF. The CDR3 nucleotides read TGTGCCAGCCTAGCGGGGGGGCCGGGCAATGAGCAGTTCTTC.

The chain uses TRBV7-9 and TRBJ2-7; D possibly corresponds to TRBD2 (6 bases). CDR1 and CDR2 (germline): SEHNR, FQNEAQ (reference sequence). This CDR3 spans 13 amino acids. The V end lost 5 bases, the J end lost 3 bases, and 11 bases lay between the germline ends. The CDR3 DNA is TGTGCCAGCAGCGACGGGAGAGGCTACGAGCAGTACTTC. Translation gives CASSDGRGYEQYF.

The V call is TRBV10-3, the J call TRBJ1-3; no firm D call. The germline CDR1 and CDR2 sequences are ENHRY and SYGVKD. The length of the CDR3 is 14 residues. Trimming pared 3 bases from V and 1 base from J, leaving 7 bases between. This CDR3 is CAISDSLSGNTIYF. CDR3 in DNA: TGTGCCATCAGTGATTCCCTGTCTGGAAACACCATATATTTT.

This clone appeared once. The V gene is TRBV2, the J gene TRBJ1-1; D gene unclear. V dropped 0 bases and J dropped 5 bases, with 10 bases sitting between them. This CDR3 is 14 amino acids long. Germline V lookup: CDR1 SNHLY, CDR2 FYNNEI. CDR3 sequence reads: CASSEAESRTEAFF. CDR3 DNA sequence: TGTGCCAGCAGTGAAGCAGAGAGCAGGACTGAAGCTTTCTTT.

The rearrangement joins TRBV7-2 to TRBJ2-3; D is unresolved. CDR3 length: 13 residues. Trimming shortened V by 2 bases and J by 6 bases, and 9 bases separated the two germline ends. Germline-derived CDR1 and CDR2 are SGHTA and FQGNSA. The CDR3 is CASSLFGPDTQYF. The DNA for the CDR3 is TGTGCCAGCAGCTTATTCGGTCCGGATACGCAGTATTTT.

The chain links TRBV30 to TRBJ1-1; TRBD1 aligns across 9 bases. The CDR3 has 18 amino acids. The V segment lost 2 bases and the J segment 1 base; nucleotides outside the gene matches: 14. Germline CDR1 and CDR2: GTSNPN and SVGIG (reference sequence). The CDR3 loop reads CAWSTSRTGVTSNTEAFF. Written as DNA, the CDR3 is TGTGCCTGGAGTACGTCTCGGACAGGGGTTACCTCGAACACTGAAGCTTTCTTT.

The chain couples TRBV28 to TRBJ2-2, with 9 bases fitting TRBD2. V shed 3 bases, J shed 5 bases, and the junction held 4 bases outside the gene matches. This CDR3 spans 15 amino acids. The germline CDR1 and CDR2 sequences are MDHEN and SYDVKM. The CDR3 DNA reads as TGTGCCAGCAGTTTGGGGCTAGCGGGGACCGGGGAGCTGTTTTTT. Protein sequence: CASSLGLAGTGELFF.

This chain links TRBV30 with TRBJ2-1; 11 bases fit TRBD2. Germline loops: CDR1 GTSNPN, CDR2 SVGIG (reference sequence). This CDR3 is 13 amino acids long. J gave up 9 bases and V 1 base, and 2 bases lay outside the gene matches. The CDR3 spells CAWSALAGVEQFF. The CDR3 bases are TGTGCCTGGAGTGCACTAGCGGGAGTTGAGCAGTTCTTC.

The rearrangement links TRBV7-9 to TRBJ1-1; D may be TRBD1 (6 bases). CDR1 is SEHNR and CDR2 is FQNEAQ in the germline V gene (reference sequence). The CDR3 covers 16 residues. With 6 bases removed from V and 0 bases from J, the gap between germline ends came to 17 bases. The CDR3 loop reads CASRGQGGAVNTEAFF. DNA for the CDR3: TGTGCCAGCAGAGGTCAAGGGGGGGCGGTGAACACTGAAGCTTTCTTT.

The chain employs TRBV7-2 and TRBJ2-4, with D possibly matching TRBD1 (6 bases). Trimming took 2 bases from V and 8 from J, leaving 16 bases between them. Germline CDR1 and CDR2: SGHTA and FQGNSA. This CDR3 comprises 15 residues. The CDR3 DNA reads as TGTGCCAGCAGCTTAAATGGGGGCTTTGCAGACATTCAGTACTTC. This sequence encodes CASSLNGGFADIQYF.

This clone was picked up a small number of times. The chain couples TRBV9 to TRBJ1-1, with TRBD1 matching over 7 bases. After removal of 4 bases from V and 0 bases from J, the junction contained 9 bases not matched to a gene. Per the germline V gene, CDR1 is SGDLS and CDR2 is YYNGEE. The CDR3 is made up of 16 amino acids. This chain's CDR3 is CASSNDRELMNTEAFF. The CDR3 DNA is TGTGCCAGCAGCAACGACAGGGAACTCATGAACACTGAAGCTTTCTTT.

This clone turned up a few times. This sequence joins TRBV7-6 and TRBJ2-5; 15 bases map to TRBD2. The V gene end was trimmed by 5 bases and the J gene end by 5 bases; junction bases not matched to a gene: 9. The CDR3 runs to 17 residues. CDR1 and CDR2 (germline): SGHVS, FNYEAQ. CDR3 region: CASSPWTSGGDWETQYF. CDR3 DNA: TGTGCCAGCAGCCCCTGGACTAGCGGGGGGGATTGGGAGACCCAGTACTTC.

The chain uses TRBV7-2 and TRBJ2-2; D possibly corresponds to TRBD1 (6 bases). The CDR3 covers 16 residues. Germline V gives CDR1 SGHTA, CDR2 FQGNSA. V lost 0 bases to trimming and J lost 4 bases, with 12 bases between them. As DNA, the CDR3 is TGTGCCAGCAGCTTAGCTCAAGGGGGTTCCACCGGGGAGCTGTTTTTT. As protein: CASSLAQGGSTGELFF. Full variable domain (remainder filled in from reference TRBV7-2 and TRBJ2-2): GAGVSQSPSNKVTEKGKDVELRCDPISGHTALYWYRQSLGQGLEFLIYFQGNSAPDKSGLPSDRFSAERTGGSVSTLTIQRTQQEDSAVYLCASSLAQGGSTGELFFGEGSRLTVL.

V is TRBV6-5 and J is TRBJ2-2; D possibly corresponds to TRBD1 (5 bases). Germline-derived CDR1 and CDR2 are MNHEY and SVGAGI. V was cut by 4 bases and J by 2 bases, with 5 bases left in between. The CDR3 runs 13 residues. In DNA, the CDR3 is TGTGCCAGCAGTTGGACAAACACCGGGGAGCTGTTTTTT. Translated, it gives CASSWTNTGELFF.

V gene TRBV9 combines with J gene TRBJ2-2, with D tentatively TRBD2 (6 bases). The CDR3 runs 15 residues. V gave up 5 bases and J gave up 0 bases, with 11 bases separating them. CDR1 is SGDLS and CDR2 is YYNGEE in the germline V gene. The CDR3 DNA is TGTGCCAGCAGGCTTGGCGGGGCGAACACCGGGGAGCTGTTTTTT. It yields the protein CASRLGGANTGELFF.

J is TRBJ2-7 and V is TRBV2; D is possibly TRBD1 (5 bases). This CDR3 comprises 15 residues. The germline CDR1 and CDR2 sequences are SNHLY and FYNNEI. The V gene lost 0 bases and the J gene lost 4 bases, with 13 bases spanning the gap. The CDR3 loop is CASSEARQIGYEQYF. CDR3 coding DNA: TGTGCCAGCAGTGAAGCGAGACAGATAGGGTACGAGCAGTACTTC.

The chain combines TRBV2 with TRBJ2-5; TRBD2 matches 7 bases. V shed 5 bases, J shed 4 bases, and the junction held 10 bases outside the gene matches. Germline V gene lookup returns CDR1 SNHLY and CDR2 FYNNEI. The CDR3 sequence is 15 residues long. CDR3 nucleotides: TGTGCCAGCAGTTCCTCAGGGACGGGAGGAGAGACCCAGTACTTC. This gives the protein CASSSSGTGGETQYF.

V gene TRBV15 combines with J gene TRBJ2-7; 8 nucleotides agree with TRBD2. Germline loops: CDR1 LNHNV, CDR2 YYDKDF (reference sequence). The CDR3 has 15 amino acids. V was pared by 3 bases and J by 0 bases, with 4 bases of the junction left unmatched. CDR3 sequence (DNA): TGTGCCACCAGCAGCAAGAGCGGGAGCTCCTACGAGCAGTACTTC. It encodes CATSSKSGSSYEQYF.

The chain has TRBV18 and TRBJ2-5, with D possibly TRBD1 on 5 matching bases. V shed 5 bases and J shed 3 bases, with 10 bases lying between them. The CDR3 covers 13 residues. Germline CDR1 reads KGHSH; CDR2 reads LQKENI. CDR3 sequence reads: CASSKTVEETQYF. The DNA for the CDR3 is TGTGCCAGCTCAAAGACAGTGGAAGAGACCCAGTACTTC.

The genes are TRBV2 and TRBJ2-2, with 7 bases matching TRBD2. The CDR3 has 16 residues. Germline loops: CDR1 SNHLY, CDR2 FYNNEI. Trimming at V came to 3 bases and at J to 4 bases, leaving 8 bases not matched to a gene. DNA of the CDR3: TGTGCCAGCAGTGACTCGGCGGGAGCGATCACCGGGGAGCTGTTTTTT. Its protein is CASSDSAGAITGELFF. Supplemented by reference TRBV2 and TRBJ2-2, the full variable domain reads EPEVTQTPSHQVTQMGQEVILRCVPISNHLYFYWYRQILGQKVEFLVSFYNNEISEKSEIFDDQFSVERPDGSNFTLKIRSTKLEDSAMYFCASSDSAGAITGELFFGEGSRLTVL.

This chain joins TRBV10-3 and TRBJ2-1, with 9 bases lining up with TRBD2. V shed 6 bases and J 5 bases; nucleotides not matched to a gene: 2. The CDR3 loop spans 13 amino acids. In germline, CDR1 is ENHRY, CDR2 SYGVKD. The CDR3 nucleotides are TGTGCCATCAGGCGGGGGGGCAACAATGAGCAGTTCTTC. It is translated as CAIRRGGNNEQFF.

This clone appeared a few times. CDR3 in amino acids: CASSERLATSTDTQYF. In DNA, the CDR3 is TGCGCCAGCAGCGAGCGACTAGCGACTAGCACAGATACGCAGTATTTT. The chain couples TRBV5-1 to TRBJ2-3; TRBD2 matches at 8 bases. CDR1 is SGHRS and CDR2 is YFSETQ in the germline V gene. The CDR3 runs 16 residues. The J segment lost 0 bases and the V segment lost 4 bases, leaving 7 bases of the junction unmatched.

The chain joins TRBV7-9 to TRBJ1-4; 8 nucleotides align to TRBD1. Trimming at V came to 8 bases and at J to 6 bases, leaving 5 bases not matched to a gene. The CDR3 sequence is 13 residues long. Germline values: CDR1 SEHNR, CDR2 FQNEAQ (reference sequence). CDR3 nucleotides: TGTGCCAGCGGGGCAGGGGGCTATGAAAAACTGTTTTTT. Translating gives CASGAGGYEKLFF.

The chain employs TRBV5-4 and TRBJ1-2; tentatively, D is TRBD1 (5 bases). This CDR3 is built from 15 residues. Trimming took off 4 bases at V and 3 bases at J, with 16 bases between the two ends. Germline-derived CDR1 and CDR2 are SGHNT and YYREEE (reference sequence). DNA of the CDR3: TGTGCCAGCAGCCCCCTGCGGGACGGACACTATGGCTACACCTTC. It specifies CASSPLRDGHYGYTF. Looking up the rest from reference TRBV5-4 and TRBJ1-2 gives the full variable domain: ETGVTQSPTHLIKTRGQQVTLRCSSQSGHNTVSWYQQALGQGPQFIFQYYREEENGRGNFPPRFSGLQFPNYSSELNVNALELDDSALYLCASSPLRDGHYGYTFGSGTRLTVV.

Of note for this clone: One end of the junction varies from germline; a read error may be responsible. The chain is built from TRBV10-2 and TRBJ2-7; TRBD2 aligns across 14 bases. Per the germline V gene, CDR1 is WSHSY and CDR2 is SAAADI. There are 13 residues in the CDR3. As DNA, the CDR3 is TGCGCCTGCAGACTAGCGGGAGGGGATGAGCAGTACTTC. Translated: CACRLAGGDEQYF.